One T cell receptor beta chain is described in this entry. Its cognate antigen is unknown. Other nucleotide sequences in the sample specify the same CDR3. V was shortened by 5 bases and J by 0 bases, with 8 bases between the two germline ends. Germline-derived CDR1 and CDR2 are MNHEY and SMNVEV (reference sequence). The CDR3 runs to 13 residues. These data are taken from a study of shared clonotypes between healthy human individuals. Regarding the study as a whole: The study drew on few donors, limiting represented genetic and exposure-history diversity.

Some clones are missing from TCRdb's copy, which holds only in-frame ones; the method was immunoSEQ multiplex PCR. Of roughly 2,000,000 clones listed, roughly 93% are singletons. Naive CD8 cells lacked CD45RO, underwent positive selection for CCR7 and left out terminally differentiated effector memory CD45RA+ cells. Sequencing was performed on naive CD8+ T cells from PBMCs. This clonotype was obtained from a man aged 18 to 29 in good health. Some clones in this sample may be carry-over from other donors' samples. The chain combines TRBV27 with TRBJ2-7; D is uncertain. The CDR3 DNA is TGTGCCAGCAGTGAAGGCACCTCCTACGAGCAGTACTTC. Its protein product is CASSEGTSYEQYF.